Presented here are 12 T cell receptor beta chains from one specimen sequenced in a study of OX40 agonist ivuxolimab in advanced cancers. Using immunoSEQ multiplex PCR, the repertoire was profiled, and TCRdb retains in-frame clones only, with some absent. In the table there are tens of thousands of clones, approximately 85% of which are singletons. The material sequenced was CD4+ or CD8+ T cells sorted from blood, taken in a trial of the OX40 agonist ivuxolimab. These receptors came from an adult with an advanced solid tumor such as melanoma, head and neck, liver or kidney cancer.

The V and J genes are TRBV5-6 and TRBJ2-2, with D perhaps assigned TRBD1 or TRBD2 (5 bases each). From germline, CDR1 is SGHDT and CDR2 YYEEEE. CDR3 length: 15 amino acids. The V and J ends lost 2 bases and 0 bases respectively, with 8 bases between them. The CDR3 reads CASSFMGANTGELFF. CDR3 in DNA: TGTGCCAGCAGCTTCATGGGGGCGAACACCGGGGAGCTGTTTTTT. Using reference TRBV5-6 and TRBJ2-2 for the parts outside the CDR3, the full variable domain is DAGVTQSPTHLIKTRGQQVTLRCSPKSGHDTVSWYQQALGQGPQFIFQYYEEEERQRGNFPDRFSGHQFPNYSSELNVNALLLGDSALYLCASSFMGANTGELFFGEGSRLTVL.

V gene TRBV28 combines with J gene TRBJ2-7; perhaps TRBD1 as D (6 bases). This CDR3 has 15 amino acids. V lost 6 bases and J lost 7, with 22 bases in between. CDR1 and CDR2 from the germline V gene are MDHEN and SYDVKM. CDR3 in amino acids: CASRSQGHDQREQYF. CDR3 DNA: TGTGCCAGCAGGTCACAGGGACACGATCAGAGGGAGCAGTACTTC.

The rearrangement uses TRBV28 and TRBJ1-3; D possibly corresponds to TRBD1 (6 bases). The CDR3 runs to 16 residues. The germline V gene has CDR1 MDHEN and CDR2 SYDVKM. V lost 7 bases and J lost 4, with 20 bases in between. DNA of the CDR3: TGTGCCAGCACTTCTTGGTGGGGGCCACTCGGAAACACCATATATTTT. Its protein product is CASTSWWGPLGNTIYF.

The rearrangement joins TRBV7-6 to TRBJ2-1; 10 nucleotides agree with TRBD2. The V gene's germline CDR1 is SGHVS and CDR2 FNYEAQ. The CDR3 runs to 19 residues. The trim removed 1 base at V and 4 bases at J, leaving 13 bases unmatched. In DNA, the CDR3 is TGTGCCAGCAGCTTAGTTCGGGGGTCACTAGCGGGGAATTACAATGAGCAGTTCTTC. This sequence encodes CASSLVRGSLAGNYNEQFF.

The genes are TRBV27 and TRBJ2-1; D is possibly TRBD1 or TRBD2 (5 bases each). V was shortened by 4 bases and J by 0 bases, with 10 bases between the two germline ends. The germline V gene encodes CDR1 MNHEY and CDR2 SMNVEV (reference sequence). The CDR3 has 15 amino acids. The CDR3 here is CASSSGRVSYNEQFF. The CDR3 nucleotides read TGTGCCAGCAGTTCGGGGCGGGTCTCCTACAATGAGCAGTTCTTC.

CDR3 residues: CASSTGTDYGYTF. In DNA, the CDR3 is TGTGCCAGCAGCACCGGGACCGACTATGGCTACACCTTC. V and J are TRBV5-6 and TRBJ1-2; possible D gene TRBD1, 5 bases. Germline V gene data show CDR1 as SGHDT and CDR2 as YYEEEE. This CDR3 region has 13 residues. The V end was cut by 4 bases, the J end by 3 bases, with 10 bases between.

The chain combines TRBV5-1 with TRBJ2-3; 7 bases are a match to TRBD1. The V gene end was trimmed by 1 base and the J gene end by 2 bases; junction bases not matched to a gene: 4. Per the germline V gene, CDR1 is SGHRS and CDR2 is YFSETQ. The CDR3 has 15 amino acids. The DNA of the CDR3 is TGCGCCAGCAGCTTGATCGGGACAGACACAGATACGCAGTATTTT. The encoded protein is CASSLIGTDTDTQYF.

A few counts support this clone. The chain links TRBV2 to TRBJ2-7, with D tentatively TRBD2 (5 bases). Germline V CDR1 and CDR2: SNHLY, FYNNEI. Trimming cost V 6 bases and J 6 bases, with 15 bases left between them. The CDR3 spans 13 residues. CDR3 nucleotide sequence: TGTGCCAGCAGCCGGGAACACGCGGTCGAGCAGTACTTC. Translating gives CASSREHAVEQYF.

V is TRBV27 and J is TRBJ1-2; no definite D call. V dropped 3 bases and J dropped 8 bases, with 16 bases sitting between them. Germline V gene data show CDR1 as MNHEY and CDR2 as SMNVEV (reference sequence). The CDR3 has 14 residues. The CDR3 nucleotides are TGTGCCAGCAGTTTCGGTGTCCATGACGGGGGCTACACCTTC. It translates to CASSFGVHDGGYTF.

This clone was detected only a few times. The chain joins TRBV6-5 to TRBJ2-5; D is undetermined. The CDR3 totals 16 residues. The germline V gene has CDR1 MNHEY and CDR2 SVGAGI. V was trimmed by 4 bases and J by 1 base, leaving 16 bases between them. CDR3 protein: CASSFPILVLQETQYF. CDR3 bases: TGTGCCAGCAGTTTCCCGATTTTAGTCCTCCAAGAGACCCAGTACTTC.

V gene TRBV6-5 combines with J gene TRBJ2-7, with D maybe TRBD2 (5 bases). The germline CDR1 and CDR2 sequences are MNHEY and SVGAGI. CDR3 length: 12 amino acids. Deletions cut 6 bases from V and 5 bases from J, with 11 bases between. Here the CDR3 reads CASRGPGDEQYF. CDR3 sequence (DNA): TGTGCCAGCAGAGGGCCCGGGGACGAGCAGTACTTC.

The chain is built from TRBV6-5 and TRBJ1-1; no clear D gene. There are 14 residues in the CDR3. The germline V gene has CDR1 MNHEY and CDR2 SVGAGI. Trimming left V 0 bases short and J 3 bases short, with 8 bases between. The CDR3 reads CASSYSRRDTEAFF. In nucleotides, the CDR3 is TGTGCCAGCAGTTACTCGAGGAGGGACACTGAAGCTTTCTTT.